One and the same sample provided the 5 T cell receptor beta chains below, sequenced in a study of CD8 T cells in ankylosing spondylitis. Study outcomes and limitations: Typical of ankylosing spondylitis blood, it appeared, was a TCR beta motif of eight highly homologous variants.

Via MiXCR, TCRdb re-called the 5' RACE reads, giving one row per CDR3 protein. The top ten hold about 20% of the sample, which has some 700,000 distinct CDR3 sequences, around 17% seen once. These receptors' antigens are unknown. The sequenced sample consisted of blood, either unsorted or a sorted T cell fraction (not recorded which). The receptors originated from a male donor with ankylosing spondylitis.

The chain joins TRBV12-3 or TRBV12-4 to TRBJ2-3, with TRBD2 matching over 10 bases. Losses at the gene ends were 4 bases for V and 4 bases for J; bases not matched to a gene: 14. The length of the CDR3 is 18 residues. CDR3 loop: CASSSGLLGTSVPDTQYF. CDR3 coding DNA: TGTGCCAGCAGTTCGGGGCTGTTGGGGACTAGCGTTCCAGATACGCAGTATTTT.

The V gene is TRBV20-1, the J gene TRBJ2-7; 8 bases fit TRBD1. Germline CDR1 and CDR2: DFQATT and SNEGSKA (reference sequence). The junction had 10 bases not matched to a gene; V was cut back by 5 bases and J by 4 bases. This CDR3 has 14 amino acids. Here the CDR3 DNA reads TGCAGTGCTTCTGGACAGGGACCCTTTTACGAGCAGTACTTC. The encoded protein is CSASGQGPFYEQYF.

The CDR3 DNA is TGCAGCGTTACGAGGACAGGGGCCAACGAGCAGTACTTC. Its translation: CSVTRTGANEQYF. This chain links TRBV29-1 with TRBJ2-7; 9 nucleotides agree with TRBD1. The V gene's germline CDR1 is SQVTM and CDR2 ANQGSEA. This CDR3 contains 13 residues. V lost 5 bases, J lost 5 bases, and 7 bases stayed unmatched.

The rearrangement joins TRBV29-1 to TRBJ2-7, with 7 positions matching TRBD2. The CDR3 is 12 residues long. V lost 4 bases and J lost 7; bases outside the gene matches: 7. Germline V CDR1 and CDR2: SQVTM, ANQGSEA. CDR3 loop: CSVAGGGSEQYF. The DNA of the CDR3 is TGCAGCGTTGCGGGGGGTGGATCGGAGCAGTACTTC.

The chain links TRBV4-1 to TRBJ1-3, with D unclear. The CDR3 totals 15 residues. CDR1 is MGHRA, CDR2 YSYEKL, per germline. Trimming pared 2 bases from V and 6 bases from J, leaving 14 bases between. CDR3: CASSQSPSTENTIYF. The CDR3, as DNA: TGCGCCAGCAGCCAATCTCCGAGCACAGAAAACACCATATATTTT.